This TCR beta chain emerged from a study of Ad26.COV2.S vaccination and SARS-CoV-2 variants. Study results and caveats: Placebo recipients trailed vaccine recipients in spike-specific TCR breadth.

The CDR3 has 15 residues. Trimming cost V 0 bases and J 5 bases, with 14 bases left between them. This clone was observed a single time. What it binds is not known. The protocol was immunoSEQ multiplex PCR, while the TCRdb copy is restricted to in-frame clones and leaves out a portion. Of about 390,000 clones listed, over 80% were seen once; the top ten hold approximately 1.7%. The treatment: over 15 received Ad26.COV2.S at low or high dose, single or two shots; about 5 received placebo; per-sample allocation not given. It was on day 63 after the first vaccine or placebo injection that samples were taken.

The receptor's source is a person aged 18-60 years who received the Ad26.COV2.S COVID-19 vaccine or a placebo. This sequence joins TRBV6-7 and TRBJ2-7; D is uncertain. TRBV6-7 is marked as an open reading frame, function uncertain. The material was peripheral blood, obtained in a trial of Ad26.COV2.S vaccine versus placebo. CDR3: CASSYSLGTANEQYF. CDR3 bases: TGTGCCAGCAGTTACTCTCTGGGCACCGCGAACGAGCAGTACTTC.